Listed here are 31 T cell receptor beta chains from one sample, sequenced in a study of T cells in localized non-small cell lung cancer. Only in-frame clones appear in the TCRdb table, and some are missing; sequencing was by immunoSEQ multiplex PCR. Counted here are 16,000 or so clones, roughly four fifths occurring once; the ten biggest clones make up around 30%. The source was peripheral blood, collected before any cancer treatment. The origin of the receptors is a male donor aged 60 or older with stage I lung adenocarcinoma.

This chain uses TRBV5-1 with TRBJ2-5, with 7 positions matching TRBD2. Germline lookup yields CDR1 SGHRS and CDR2 YFSETQ. V was pared by 4 bases and J by 5 bases, with 5 bases of the junction left unmatched. The CDR3 contains 13 residues. This CDR3 reads CASSRGVAETQYF. DNA for the CDR3: TGCGCCAGCAGCCGGGGGGTCGCGGAGACCCAGTACTTC.

This clone came up a few times. The chain has TRBV6-5 and TRBJ2-1, with D maybe TRBD2 (6 bases). CDR1 MNHEY and CDR2 SVGAGI come from the germline V gene. The CDR3 totals 13 residues. Trimming stripped 8 bases from V and 5 bases from J, with 13 bases between. The CDR3 region is CASAGRRNNEQFF. The CDR3 DNA is TGTGCCAGCGCGGGACGGCGTAACAATGAGCAGTTCTTC.

The gene calls are TRBV28 and TRBJ2-7; 9 positions agree with TRBD1. CDR3 length: 14 residues. Germline V lookup: CDR1 MDHEN, CDR2 SYDVKM. After removal of 6 bases from V and 1 base from J, the junction contained 4 bases not matched to a gene. CDR3 protein: CASSLTGGSYEQYF. CDR3 coding DNA: TGTGCCAGCAGCTTGACAGGGGGGTCCTACGAGCAGTACTTC.

The chain links TRBV11-2 to TRBJ2-1; 12 nucleotides line up with TRBD2. Germline V gives CDR1 SGHAT, CDR2 FQNNGV. The ends lost 3 bases at V and 3 bases at J; junction bases unmatched: 3. The CDR3 is 16 residues long. The CDR3 reads CASSFRLAGVYNEQFF. In nucleotides, the CDR3 is TGTGCCAGCAGCTTCAGACTAGCGGGAGTCTACAATGAGCAGTTCTTC.

This clone was picked up a small number of times. The chain links TRBV6-6 to TRBJ2-5; possible D gene TRBD2, 6 bases. Germline CDR1 MNHNY, CDR2 SVGAGI (reference sequence). Trimming cost V 6 bases and J 5 bases, with 13 bases left between them. This CDR3 has 13 residues. The CDR3 sequence is CASSEREIETQYF. Here the CDR3 DNA reads TGTGCCAGCAGCGAACGGGAGATTGAGACCCAGTACTTC.

This sequence joins TRBV9 and TRBJ1-1; tentatively, D is TRBD1 (5 bases). This CDR3 region has 15 residues. Per germline, CDR1 SGDLS and CDR2 YYNGEE. Trimming removed 0 bases from V and 4 bases from J, with 13 bases in between. The CDR3 DNA follows: TGTGCCAGCAGCGTAGCGTGGGGGGGGACCACTGAAGCTTTCTTT. Its translation: CASSVAWGGTTEAFF.

The V call is TRBV15, the J call TRBJ1-1, with no clear D. The V gene's germline CDR1 is LNHNV and CDR2 YYDKDF (reference sequence). CDR3 length: 13 amino acids. With 6 bases removed from V and 0 bases from J, the gap between germline ends came to 8 bases. The CDR3 sequence is CATRSRMNTEAFF. CDR3 bases: TGTGCCACCAGGTCCCGGATGAACACTGAAGCTTTCTTT.

The rearrangement uses TRBV7-6 and TRBJ1-1, with D possibly matching TRBD1 (5 bases). Germline CDR1 reads SGHVS; CDR2 reads FNYEAQ. The ends were cut back, 4 bases at V and 4 bases at J, with 19 bases in the middle. The CDR3 runs to 16 residues. The CDR3 nucleotides are TGTGCCAGCAGCTCCACCCCAGGGCTTGGGGGCACTGAAGCTTTCTTT. Translated, it gives CASSSTPGLGGTEAFF. The full variable domain, with the rest looked up from reference TRBV7-6 and TRBJ1-1, is GAGVSQSPRYKVTKRGQDVALRCDPISGHVSLYWYRQALGQGPEFLTYFNYEAQQDKSGLPNDRFSAERPEGSISTLTIQRTEQRDSAMYRCASSSTPGLGGTEAFFGQGTRLTVV.

This chain uses TRBV18 with TRBJ1-4; no definite D call. The CDR3 sequence is 15 residues long. The germline V gene encodes CDR1 KGHSH and CDR2 LQKENI. Between the trimmed V and J ends, which lost 3 bases and 8 bases, there was a span of 16 bases. The CDR3 nucleotides read TGTGCCAGCTCACCTAGGAGGCCGGAAGGGGAAAAACTGTTTTTT. As protein: CASSPRRPEGEKLFF.

V usage is TRBV7-3 and J usage is TRBJ2-1; D is unresolved. The V and J ends lost 1 base and 6 bases respectively, with 1 base between them. Per germline, CDR1 SGHTA and CDR2 FQGTGA. The CDR3 spans 11 residues. The CDR3 reads CASSLSNEQFF. Here the CDR3 DNA reads TGTGCCAGCAGCTTAAGCAATGAGCAGTTCTTC.

This chain joins TRBV9 and TRBJ2-7; D is perhaps TRBD2 (5 bases). CDR3 size: 15 residues. The germline CDR1 and CDR2 sequences are SGDLS and YYNGEE. V lost 0 bases to trimming and J lost 3 bases, with 13 bases between them. The CDR3 loop reads CASSVEATRGYEQYF. CDR3 nucleotide sequence: TGTGCCAGCAGCGTAGAGGCAACTAGAGGCTACGAGCAGTACTTC.

To note about this clone: A junction boundary mismatches the germline segment, possibly from a read error. This rearrangement joins TRBV12-5 to TRBJ1-6; 10 bases fit TRBD1. The CDR3 totals 17 residues. CDR1 and CDR2 from the germline V gene are LGHNT and FRNRAP. This CDR3 is CASGLALTGGDNSPLHF. Here the CDR3 DNA reads TGTGCTAGTGGTTTGGCCTTGACAGGGGGCGATAACTCACCCCTCCACTTT.

This sequence joins TRBV6-1 and TRBJ2-5; tentatively, D is TRBD1 (6 bases). Germline values: CDR1 MNHNS, CDR2 SASEGT. The CDR3 covers 13 residues. V was shortened by 6 bases and J by 4 bases, with 12 bases between the two germline ends. The CDR3: CASSGSRGETQYF. DNA for the CDR3: TGTGCCAGCAGCGGCAGCAGGGGAGAGACCCAGTACTTC.

The chain's CDR3 is CAISERRTVRQETQYF. The CDR3 DNA reads TGTGCCATCAGTGAGCGCAGGACAGTGAGACAAGAGACCCAGTACTTC. The chain couples TRBV10-3 to TRBJ2-5; D is perhaps TRBD1 (6 bases). The V gene's germline CDR1 is ENHRY and CDR2 SYGVKD. Trimming removed 2 bases at V and 2 bases at J, with 15 bases between. The CDR3 is made up of 16 amino acids.

This clone was seen a handful of times. The V and J genes are TRBV30 and TRBJ1-3; D remains unclear. CDR1 and CDR2 (germline): GTSNPN, SVGIG (reference sequence). The CDR3 covers 14 residues. Between the trimmed V and J ends, which lost 4 bases and 4 bases, there was a span of 14 bases. For the CDR3, the DNA is TGTGCCTGGAAGGTGTGGACGCCGGGAAACACCATATATTTT. Residues: CAWKVWTPGNTIYF.

This chain links TRBV4-3 with TRBJ2-7, with 11 positions matching TRBD1. V trimming: 0 bases; J trimming: 7 bases; junction bases outside the gene matches: 5. CDR1 is LGHNA, CDR2 YSLEER, per germline. The length of the CDR3 is 15 residues. The CDR3 region is CASSQDPGQGEEQYF. The CDR3, as DNA: TGCGCCAGCAGCCAAGATCCGGGACAGGGGGAAGAGCAGTACTTC.

This chain uses TRBV18 with TRBJ1-1; D call uncertain. V lost 3 bases to trimming and J lost 6 bases, with 5 bases between them. This CDR3 is built from 11 residues. Per the germline V gene, CDR1 is KGHSH and CDR2 is LQKENI. CDR3 sequence (DNA): TGTGCCAGCTCACCGGGAGCTGAAGCTTTCTTT. Protein: CASSPGAEAFF.

The chain links TRBV18 to TRBJ2-2; 9 positions match TRBD1. Trimming removed 5 bases from V and 3 bases from J; junction bases left unmatched: 4. There are 15 residues in the CDR3. The germline V gene encodes CDR1 KGHSH and CDR2 LQKENI. CDR3 DNA: TGTGCCAGCTCATCACGGACAGGGGACACCGGGGAGCTGTTTTTT. Translating gives CASSSRTGDTGELFF.

In its sample, this clone was seen once. The chain recombines TRBV6-1 with TRBJ1-1; D possibly corresponds to TRBD1 (5 bases). Trimming shortened V by 4 bases and J by 1 base, and 7 bases separated the two germline ends. This CDR3 is built from 13 residues. Germline V lookup: CDR1 MNHNS, CDR2 SASEGT. Here the CDR3 DNA reads TGTGCCAGCAGTGCGGGACCGAACACTGAAGCTTTCTTT. Its translation is CASSAGPNTEAFF.

The V gene is TRBV7-3, the J gene TRBJ2-2; D possibly corresponds to TRBD2 (6 bases). Trimming pared 5 bases from V and 3 bases from J, leaving 10 bases between. Germline CDR1 and CDR2: SGHTA and FQGTGA. CDR3 length equals 14 residues. The DNA for the CDR3 is TGTGCCAGCAGCCCAAGGGACTACACCGGGGAGCTGTTTTTT. Its translation is CASSPRDYTGELFF.

The chain couples TRBV7-9 to TRBJ1-5, with TRBD1 as a possible D gene (5 bases). Trimming took off 5 bases at V and 5 bases at J, with 16 bases between the two ends. The CDR3 consists of 15 residues. The V gene's germline CDR1 is SEHNR and CDR2 FQNEAQ (reference sequence). The CDR3 region has the DNA TGTGCCAGCAGCCAAGGGGAGGGTTGGCATCAGCCCCAGCATTTT. Translation: CASSQGEGWHQPQHF.

The chain employs TRBV30 and TRBJ2-3; maybe TRBD1 (6 bases). This CDR3 comprises 12 residues. The ends were cut back, 3 bases at V and 6 bases at J, with 10 bases in the middle. In germline, CDR1 is GTSNPN, CDR2 SVGIG (reference sequence). The CDR3 DNA sequence: TGTGCCTGGAGGGCAGGGGCTGATACGCAGTATTTT. Amino acid sequence: CAWRAGADTQYF.

The chain links TRBV5-4 to TRBJ2-3, with 7 nucleotides matching TRBD1. CDR1 is SGHNT and CDR2 is YYREEE in the germline V gene (reference sequence). The trim removed 9 bases at V and 11 bases at J, leaving 12 bases unmatched. There are 12 residues in the CDR3. The CDR3 reads CAIHLGGPVQYF. In DNA, the CDR3 is TGTGCCATACATTTAGGGGGCCCTGTGCAGTATTTT. Combining the CDR3 with reference TRBV5-4 and TRBJ2-3 gives the whole variable domain ETGVTQSPTHLIKTRGQQVTLRCSSQSGHNTVSWYQQALGQGPQFIFQYYREEENGRGNFPPRFSGLQFPNYSSELNVNALELDDSALYLCAIHLGGPVQYFGPGTRLTVL.

The chain carries TRBV30 and TRBJ2-1; tentatively, D is TRBD1 or TRBD2 (5 bases each). CDR1 is GTSNPN, CDR2 SVGIG, per germline (reference sequence). This CDR3 is built from 12 residues. The ends were cut back, 0 bases at V and 14 bases at J, with 14 bases in the middle. The CDR3 nucleotides read TGTGCCTGGAGTGTACTAGGGGCCCGCAAGTTCTTC. Translation gives CAWSVLGARKFF.

This chain uses TRBV18 with TRBJ1-2; a possible D gene is TRBD1 (5 bases). The CDR3 contains 15 residues. The V end lost 1 base, the J end lost 6 bases, and 15 bases lay between the germline ends. Germline CDR1 is KGHSH and CDR2 is LQKENI. The CDR3 sequence: CASSPRQGSPHGYTF. The CDR3 nucleotides read TGTGCCAGCTCACCACGTCAGGGCTCGCCCCATGGCTACACCTTC.

This chain uses TRBV19 with TRBJ2-1; 9 bases agree with TRBD1. In germline, CDR1 is LNHDA, CDR2 SQIVND (reference sequence). The CDR3 sequence is 15 residues long. J lost 5 bases, V lost 7 bases, and 9 bases had no gene match. The CDR3 DNA is TGTGCCAGTACCCGGGGGACAGGGTGGAACAATGAGCAGTTCTTC. This encodes CASTRGTGWNNEQFF. Together with reference TRBV19 and TRBJ2-1, the CDR3 gives the full variable domain: DGGITQSPKYLFRKEGQNVTLSCEQNLNHDAMYWYRQDPGQGLRLIYYSQIVNDFQKGDIAEGYSVSREKKESFPLTVTSAQKNPTAFYLCASTRGTGWNNEQFFGPGTRLTVL.

The V and J genes are TRBV7-3 and TRBJ2-7, with 10 positions matching TRBD1. Germline V gene sequence: CDR1 SGHTA, CDR2 FQGTGA. CDR3 length: 14 residues. The trim removed 1 base at V and 5 bases at J, leaving 2 bases unmatched. The chain's CDR3 is CASSLMGTGDEQYF. CDR3 nucleotides: TGTGCCAGCAGCTTAATGGGGACAGGGGACGAGCAGTACTTC.

The chain is built from TRBV4-3 and TRBJ1-1; possible D gene TRBD1, 6 bases. The length of the CDR3 is 16 residues. V lost 2 bases to trimming and J lost 4 bases, with 17 bases between them. From germline, CDR1 is LGHNA and CDR2 YSLEER. The CDR3 is CASSQQWGAGGTEAFF. The CDR3 DNA reads TGCGCCAGCAGCCAACAATGGGGGGCAGGAGGCACTGAAGCTTTCTTT.

This chain connects TRBV28 to TRBJ2-5; D unclear. Trimming stripped 7 bases from V and 5 bases from J, with 11 bases between. CDR1 and CDR2 (germline): MDHEN, SYDVKM. The CDR3 runs to 12 residues. For the CDR3, the DNA is TGTGCCAGCATAAGTAACGGGGAGACCCAGTACTTC. Its protein is CASISNGETQYF.

This chain joins TRBV5-4 and TRBJ2-1, with TRBD1 identical over 7 bases. The CDR3 covers 15 residues. V shed 3 bases and J 4 bases; nucleotides not matched to a gene: 7. Germline V gene lookup returns CDR1 SGHNT and CDR2 YYREEE (reference sequence). This CDR3 reads CASSSRDRNYNEQFF. In DNA form, the CDR3 reads TGTGCCAGCAGCTCCCGGGACAGAAATTACAATGAGCAGTTCTTC.

The chain is built from TRBV4-2 and TRBJ2-2; 13 bases are shared with TRBD2. From germline, CDR1 is LGHNA and CDR2 YNFKEQ. The junction had 6 bases not matched to a gene; V was cut back by 2 bases and J by 0 bases. CDR3 length: 19 residues. The CDR3 DNA sequence: TGTGCCAGCAGCCAATTTGTGACTAGCGGGAGGTCGAACACCGGGGAGCTGTTTTTT. The encoded protein is CASSQFVTSGRSNTGELFF.